A single sample gave rise to the 32 T cell receptor beta chains below, sequenced in a study of shared clonotypes between healthy human individuals. Profiled with immunoSEQ multiplex PCR; TCRdb holds only in-frame clones, not every one. The sample lists approximately 1.9 million clones, just under 95% seen once, with about 1.7% in the top ten. CD45RO negativity and positive selection for CCR7 defined naive CD8 cells, a population that excluded terminally differentiated effector memory CD45RA+ cells. Sample: naive CD8+ T cells from PBMCs. These receptor sequences come from a man between 18 and 35 years old in good health. Some clones in this sample may be carry-over from other donors' samples.

Written as DNA, the CDR3 is TGTGCCAGCAGTCAAACAGGGGGAGTCAAAAGGGCCCAGTACTTC. Protein: CASSQTGGVKRAQYF. The chain links TRBV6-5 to TRBJ2-5, with TRBD1 matching 8 bases. The junction had 14 bases not matched to a gene; V was cut back by 5 bases and J by 9 bases. CDR1 and CDR2 from the germline V gene are MNHEY and SVGAGI. The CDR3 totals 15 residues.

In its sample, this clone was seen once. The gene calls are TRBV5-1 and TRBJ1-2; no firm D call. The CDR3 runs to 15 residues. The V gene's germline CDR1 is SGHRS and CDR2 YFSETQ. Trimming took 1 base from V and 3 from J, leaving 13 bases between them. In nucleotides, the CDR3 is TGCGCCAGCAGCTTGTTCTTGTCGCGGGACTATGGCTACACCTTC. Its protein is CASSLFLSRDYGYTF.

This rearrangement joins TRBV7-9 to TRBJ2-2; TRBD2 agrees at 10 bases. V gave up 4 bases and J gave up 4 bases; unmatched junction bases: 6. Per germline, CDR1 SEHNR and CDR2 FQNEAQ (reference sequence). There are 16 residues in the CDR3. The CDR3 region has the DNA TGTGCCAGCAGCTCTGGACTAGCGGTCGGCACCGGGGAGCTGTTTTTT. Its protein product is CASSSGLAVGTGELFF.

The chain has TRBV7-9 and TRBJ1-1; 7 bases are a match to TRBD1. The CDR3 is 17 residues long. Germline values: CDR1 SEHNR, CDR2 FQNEAQ (reference sequence). After removal of 2 bases from V and 3 bases from J, the junction contained 12 bases not matched to a gene. The CDR3 nucleotides read TGTGCCAGCAGCTTACCTCACTGGTGGGACAGCCACACTGAAGCTTTCTTT. Protein product: CASSLPHWWDSHTEAFF.

The V gene is TRBV6-5, the J gene TRBJ2-7, with 10 nucleotides matching TRBD1. Unmatched junction bases numbered 2, after V lost 0 bases and J lost 0 bases. There are 16 residues in the CDR3. CDR1 and CDR2 from the germline V gene are MNHEY and SVGAGI. CDR3 protein: CASSYSRDRGSYEQYF. CDR3 coding DNA: TGTGCCAGCAGTTACTCGCGGGACAGGGGCTCCTACGAGCAGTACTTC.

CDR3 DNA: TGTGCCAGCAGTGACCAAACTAGTGCCGGGGAGCTGTTTTTT. Protein product: CASSDQTSAGELFF. The chain uses TRBV25-1 and TRBJ2-2, with TRBD2 as a possible D gene (5 bases). Germline assignment: CDR1 MGHDK and CDR2 SYGVNS. CDR3 size: 14 residues. The V and J ends lost 3 bases and 6 bases respectively, with 11 bases between them.

The chain carries TRBV15 and TRBJ1-1; D uncertain. CDR3 length: 13 residues. Germline loops: CDR1 LNHNV, CDR2 YYDKDF (reference sequence). V gave up 6 bases and J gave up 4 bases, with 12 bases separating them. This CDR3 is CATRGAGSTEAFF. In nucleotides, the CDR3 is TGTGCCACCAGGGGTGCGGGGAGCACTGAAGCTTTCTTT. Full variable domain (outside the CDR3, taken from reference TRBV15 and TRBJ1-1): DAMVIQNPRYQVTQFGKPVTLSCSQTLNHNVMYWYQQKSSQAPKLLFHYYDKDFNNEADTPDNFQSRRPNTSFCFLDIRSPGLGDTAMYLCATRGAGSTEAFFGQGTRLTVV.

CDR3: CASSLEEGSYNEQFF. The DNA of the CDR3 is TGCGCCAGCAGCTTGGAGGAGGGCTCCTACAATGAGCAGTTCTTC. The gene calls are TRBV5-1 and TRBJ2-1, with a weak D call TRBD2 (6 bases). Trimming took 0 bases from V and 0 from J, leaving 7 bases between them. The CDR3 is 15 residues long. Germline CDR1 and CDR2: SGHRS and YFSETQ.

This clone showed up just a few times. The chain recombines TRBV7-9 with TRBJ1-2; TRBD1 matches at 8 bases. The trim removed 1 base at V and 6 bases at J, leaving 4 bases unmatched. The CDR3 contains 14 residues. Per germline, CDR1 SEHNR and CDR2 FQNEAQ (reference sequence). As DNA, the CDR3 is TGTGCCAGCAGCTTAGGACAGGGGCCCAATGGCTACACCTTC. Translated, it gives CASSLGQGPNGYTF.

Only a few counts were recorded for this clone. Other DNA sequences of this sample code for an identical CDR3. The V call is TRBV27, the J call TRBJ2-1, with 12 bases lining up with TRBD2. The CDR3 totals 15 residues. Germline V lookup: CDR1 MNHEY, CDR2 SMNVEV (reference sequence). With 5 bases clipped from V and 2 bases from J, the junction kept 1 base outside the gene matches. CDR3 DNA: TGTGCCAGCAGTCTAGCGGGAGGGGCCTACAATGAGCAGTTCTTC. Its protein product is CASSLAGGAYNEQFF.

The gene calls are TRBV7-8 and TRBJ2-5, with D tentatively TRBD1 or TRBD2 (7 bases each). Germline V lookup: CDR1 SGHVS, CDR2 FQNEAQ. V was clipped by 2 bases and J by 2 bases, with 18 bases between them. The CDR3 is made up of 17 amino acids. CDR3 amino acids: CASSLRMYRGGQETQYF. The CDR3 DNA is TGTGCCAGCAGCTTACGGATGTACAGGGGAGGGCAAGAGACCCAGTACTTC. Based on the CDR3 plus reference TRBV7-8 and TRBJ2-5, the full variable domain is GAGVSQSPRYKVAKRGQDVALRCDPISGHVSLFWYQQALGQGPEFLTYFQNEAQLDKSGLPSDRFFAERPEGSVSTLKIQRTQQEDSAVYLCASSLRMYRGGQETQYFGPGTRLLVL.

This clone showed up just once. The gene calls are TRBV7-6 and TRBJ1-1; D is unresolved. Per germline, CDR1 SGHVS and CDR2 FNYEAQ. CDR3 length: 17 amino acids. V lost 3 bases, J lost 1 base, and 18 bases lay in between. The CDR3 reads CASSLLQTPRTNTEAFF. The CDR3 DNA reads as TGTGCCAGCAGCTTGCTCCAGACTCCCCGAACGAACACTGAAGCTTTCTTT.

Of note for this clone: In the same sample, other DNA sequences code for this CDR3. The chain is built from TRBV19 and TRBJ2-5; 7 bases agree with TRBD2. This CDR3 has 16 amino acids. Germline CDR1 and CDR2: LNHDA and SQIVND (reference sequence). Trimming cost V 3 bases and J 0 bases; bases outside gene matches: 7. CDR3 amino acids: CASSIGGGLYQETQYF. In DNA form, the CDR3 reads TGTGCCAGTAGTATTGGCGGGGGACTATACCAAGAGACCCAGTACTTC.

CDR3 sequence reads: CAISDDRPQGNEQFF. CDR3 sequence (DNA): TGTGCCATCAGTGATGACAGGCCCCAAGGGAATGAGCAGTTCTTC. This chain connects TRBV10-3 to TRBJ2-1; possible D gene TRBD1, 6 bases. The V gene lost 3 bases and the J gene lost 7 bases, with 16 bases spanning the gap. The germline CDR1 and CDR2 sequences are ENHRY and SYGVKD. This CDR3 is 15 amino acids long.

The chain couples TRBV11-2 to TRBJ1-1, with no clear D. Between the trimmed V and J ends, which lost 6 bases and 1 base, there was a span of 9 bases. Germline V gene data show CDR1 as SGHAT and CDR2 as FQNNGV. The CDR3 sequence is 13 residues long. The CDR3 bases are TGTGCCAGCAGGGCCCTTGGGAACACTGAAGCTTTCTTT. This sequence encodes CASRALGNTEAFF.

V is TRBV9 and J is TRBJ1-2; the D gene is possibly TRBD1 (5 bases). V lost 8 bases and J 6 bases, leaving 23 bases between the germline ends. This CDR3 region has 15 residues. In germline, CDR1 is SGDLS, CDR2 YYNGEE. CDR3 in amino acids: CASGGTETSFDGYTF. As DNA, the CDR3 is TGTGCCAGTGGGGGGACCGAGACTAGTTTTGATGGCTACACCTTC.

This rearrangement joins TRBV28 to TRBJ1-1; D unresolved. This CDR3 region has 14 residues. Germline values: CDR1 MDHEN, CDR2 SYDVKM. Trimming cost V 3 bases and J 1 base, with 9 bases left between them. This chain's CDR3 is CASSLEEPNTEAFF. CDR3 nucleotide sequence: TGTGCCAGCAGTTTGGAGGAGCCGAACACTGAAGCTTTCTTT.

This clone was recorded once. The CDR3 nucleotides read TGTGCCACCGACAGCAGGGGTGTACACGAGCAGTACTTC. The encoded protein is CATDSRGVHEQYF. The chain uses TRBV6-5 and TRBJ2-7; D possibly corresponds to TRBD1 (6 bases). Germline V gives CDR1 MNHEY, CDR2 SVGAGI. This CDR3 spans 13 amino acids. Trimming stripped 10 bases from V and 5 bases from J, with 18 bases between.

J is TRBJ2-7 and V is TRBV5-6; 7 nucleotides align to TRBD1. This CDR3 region has 16 residues. The trim removed 4 bases at V and 0 bases at J, leaving 10 bases unmatched. CDR1 is SGHDT and CDR2 is YYEEEE in the germline V gene. The CDR3 spells CASSPPPGQRSYEQYF. The CDR3 DNA reads as TGTGCCAGCAGCCCCCCTCCGGGACAGCGCTCCTACGAGCAGTACTTC.

The V and J genes are TRBV7-9 and TRBJ1-2, with 10 nucleotides matching TRBD1. There are 15 residues in the CDR3. Germline V gene sequence: CDR1 SEHNR, CDR2 FQNEAQ (reference sequence). The junction had 10 bases not matched to a gene; V was cut back by 5 bases and J by 7 bases. CDR3 residues: CASSPPDRGRSGYTF. CDR3 bases: TGTGCCAGCAGCCCCCCCGACAGGGGGCGAAGTGGCTACACCTTC. Full variable domain (outside the CDR3, taken from reference TRBV7-9 and TRBJ1-2): DTGVSQNPRHKITKRGQNVTFRCDPISEHNRLYWYRQTLGQGPEFLTYFQNEAQLEKSRLLSDRFSAERPKGSFSTLEIQRTEQGDSAMYLCASSPPDRGRSGYTFGSGTRLTVV.

A single count supports this clone. This chain uses TRBV27 with TRBJ1-2, with TRBD1 matching over 7 bases. CDR1 and CDR2 (germline): MNHEY, SMNVEV (reference sequence). Trimming cost V 7 bases and J 3 bases; bases outside gene matches: 14. CDR3 length: 16 residues. In nucleotides, the CDR3 is TGTGCCAGCACCTGGACAGGAAGGGCTGACGACTATGGCTACACCTTC. It yields the protein CASTWTGRADDYGYTF.

CDR3 sequence (DNA): TGTGCCAGCAGCCCCCAGGGCGGGGACCACGAGCAGTACTTC. This sequence encodes CASSPQGGDHEQYF. This chain connects TRBV7-3 to TRBJ2-7, with a weak D call TRBD2 (6 bases). This CDR3 has 14 residues. V dropped 5 bases and J dropped 5 bases, with 16 bases sitting between them. Germline CDR1 SGHTA, CDR2 FQGTGA.

This clone came up a few times. This same CDR3 is encoded by further DNA sequences in the sample. The chain is built from TRBV25-1 and TRBJ1-1; no firm D call. The CDR3 totals 10 residues. Trimming removed 6 bases from V and 5 bases from J, with 4 bases in between. Germline V gene data show CDR1 as MGHDK and CDR2 as SYGVNS. CDR3 DNA: TGTGCCAGCAGGGGTACTGAAGCTTTCTTT. Translating gives CASRGTEAFF.

This chain uses TRBV28 with TRBJ2-7; D ambiguous. This CDR3 comprises 14 residues. Looked up from germline, CDR1 is MDHEN and CDR2 is SYDVKM. Deletions cut 2 bases from V and 1 base from J, with 9 bases between. The CDR3 nucleotides are TGTGCCAGCAGTTTACTGGCGTTTTCCTACGAGCAGTACTTC. Its translation: CASSLLAFSYEQYF.

The chain recombines TRBV28 with TRBJ2-1; D gene ambiguous. Trimming removed 7 bases at V and 4 bases at J, with 11 bases between. The CDR3 has 13 residues. Germline V gives CDR1 MDHEN, CDR2 SYDVKM. This CDR3 reads CASTVVGYNEQFF. In nucleotides, the CDR3 is TGTGCCAGCACCGTGGTGGGTTACAATGAGCAGTTCTTC.

This chain links TRBV10-2 with TRBJ2-2, with 9 bases identical to TRBD2. The J segment lost 1 base and the V segment lost 6 bases, leaving 6 bases of the junction unmatched. Germline CDR1 WSHSY, CDR2 SAAADI. The CDR3 is 16 amino acids. CDR3 sequence reads: CASRDLAGMNTGELFF. CDR3 bases: TGCGCCAGCAGGGATCTAGCGGGGATGAACACCGGGGAGCTGTTTTTT.

This clone was recorded only once. The DNA for the CDR3 is TGCGCCAGCAGCCAGGGCTGGGACGGCTCCTACGAGCAGTACTTC. As protein: CASSQGWDGSYEQYF. The chain employs TRBV4-1 and TRBJ2-7; perhaps D is TRBD1 or TRBD2 (5 bases each). The V end was cut by 3 bases, the J end by 0 bases, with 12 bases between. The CDR3 covers 15 residues. The germline V gene encodes CDR1 MGHRA and CDR2 YSYEKL.

The chain uses TRBV7-6 and TRBJ2-7; a weak D match, TRBD2 (7 bases). In germline, CDR1 is SGHVS, CDR2 FNYEAQ. V lost 1 base and J 1 base, leaving 26 bases between the germline ends. The CDR3 covers 20 residues. The CDR3 here is CASSLGGGVERSGLSYEQYF. The CDR3 nucleotides are TGTGCCAGCAGCTTAGGGGGGGGCGTAGAGCGTAGCGGGCTTTCCTACGAGCAGTACTTC. Looking up the rest from reference TRBV7-6 and TRBJ2-7 gives the full variable domain: GAGVSQSPRYKVTKRGQDVALRCDPISGHVSLYWYRQALGQGPEFLTYFNYEAQQDKSGLPNDRFSAERPEGSISTLTIQRTEQRDSAMYRCASSLGGGVERSGLSYEQYFGPGTRLTVT.

The J gene is TRBJ1-2, the V gene TRBV6-5, with 10 positions matching TRBD1. The germline gives CDR1 MNHEY, CDR2 SVGAGI. The CDR3 spans 13 residues. The V and J ends lost 6 bases and 8 bases, in that order; junction bases with no gene match: 6. CDR3 nucleotide sequence: TGTGCCAGCAGCCCCGGGACAGGGGCCGGCTACACCTTC. Protein sequence: CASSPGTGAGYTF.

This clone was counted once. The chain is built from TRBV27 and TRBJ2-7, with TRBD1 matching 8 bases. Germline V gene lookup returns CDR1 MNHEY and CDR2 SMNVEV (reference sequence). This CDR3 spans 13 amino acids. V trimming: 2 bases; J trimming: 5 bases; junction bases outside the gene matches: 2. This CDR3 is CASSLQGANEQYF. For the CDR3, the DNA is TGTGCCAGCAGTTTACAGGGGGCGAACGAGCAGTACTTC.

The chain links TRBV19 to TRBJ2-3; D may be TRBD1 or TRBD2 (5 bases each). This CDR3 is 15 amino acids long. The V end lost 3 bases, the J end lost 0 bases, and 10 bases lay between the germline ends. Germline CDR1 reads LNHDA; CDR2 reads SQIVND (reference sequence). CDR3 coding DNA: TGTGCCAGTAGTATCAGGGACGGTAGCACAGATACGCAGTATTTT. Residues: CASSIRDGSTDTQYF.

The V call is TRBV11-2, the J call TRBJ1-6; D is perhaps TRBD1 (6 bases). The CDR3 is 15 amino acids. The V and J ends lost 4 bases and 10 bases respectively, with 17 bases between them. Germline V gives CDR1 SGHAT, CDR2 FQNNGV. The CDR3, as DNA: TGTGCCAGCAGCTATCCAACAGGGAGGGAGTCACCCCTCCACTTT. Protein sequence: CASSYPTGRESPLHF.